This T cell receptor (beta chain) appears in the sequencing data of a study of blood T cells in healthy people across ages. As for this clonotype: One end of the junction fails to match germline, which may point to a read error.

With a J-beta primer mix and a sample-barcoded 5' primer, a second PCR ran roughly 6 to 12 cycles. TCRdb reprocessed the 5' RACE reads with MiXCR, giving one entry per CDR3 protein. The repertoire holds roughly 2 million distinct CDR3 sequences, with around 48% as singletons. The CDR3 is 17 amino acids. Germline V gene sequence: CDR1 SGHTA, CDR2 FQGNSA. The rearrangement links TRBV7-2 to TRBJ2-6, with D perhaps TRBD1 (5 bases). Sequenced: blood. The clonotype originates from a woman aged 40 to 50 in good health. The CDR3 sequence: CASSLAAITSGANALTF. The DNA of the CDR3 is TGTGCCAGCAGCTTAGCTGCTATCACCTCTGGGGCCAACGCCCTGACTTTC.